The 14 T cell receptor beta chains in this list originate from one sample, sequenced in a study of CD8 T cells in Susac syndrome. Random hexamers served to reverse transcribe roughly 0.45 to 1 ug RNA. Each CDR3 protein gets one entry after TCRdb re-called the immunoSEQ multiplex PCR reads with MiXCR. This table has roughly 150,000 distinct CDR3 sequences, less than 97% appearing once. Material for sequencing was CD8+ T cells from PBMCs. These receptors originate from a human donor with multiple sclerosis.

The gene calls are TRBV30 and TRBJ2-7; weak D call: TRBD2 (7 bases). V lost 8 bases and J 13 bases, leaving 21 bases between the germline ends. There are 11 residues in the CDR3. CDR1 is GTSNPN, CDR2 SVGIG, per germline (reference sequence). The CDR3 DNA reads TGTGCCCTACAGCGGCGGGGGCAACGTTACTTC. It is translated as CALQRRGQRYF.

The chain combines TRBV29-1 with TRBJ2-2; 13 bases map to TRBD2. The V gene's germline CDR1 is SQVTM and CDR2 ANQGSEA. V trimming: 7 bases; J trimming: 1 base; junction bases outside the gene matches: 6. CDR3 length: 16 residues. The CDR3 DNA reads as TGCAGCGCCGAGACTAGCGGGGGGCGGAACACCGGGGAGCTGTTTTTT. Translation: CSAETSGGRNTGELFF.

CDR3 protein: CASSQTGTSGEQYV. The CDR3 coding sequence is TGTGCCAGCAGCCAGACAGGGACCTCGGGCGAGCAGTACGTC. The chain uses TRBV5-4 and TRBJ2-7; TRBD1 agrees at 7 bases. CDR1 SGHNT and CDR2 YYREEE come from the germline V gene (reference sequence). CDR3 size: 14 residues. With V trimmed by 4 bases and J by 6 bases, 10 bases remained unmatched.

The genes are TRBV4-1 and TRBJ2-2, with D possibly matching TRBD1 (5 bases). V was trimmed by 2 bases and J by 4 bases, leaving 17 bases between them. CDR1 and CDR2 from the germline V gene are MGHRA and YSYEKL. The CDR3 contains 17 residues. CDR3: CASSQTGPPFTTGELFF. The CDR3 coding sequence is TGCGCCAGCAGCCAAACAGGACCTCCGTTTACCACCGGGGAGCTGTTTTTT.

The V and J genes are TRBV2 and TRBJ1-5, with a tentative D call TRBD1 (6 bases). The V end was cut by 2 bases, the J end by 3 bases, with 14 bases between. Germline CDR1 reads SNHLY; CDR2 reads FYNNEI. The CDR3 has 16 amino acids. This CDR3 is CASSERVGGNNQPQHF. The CDR3 DNA reads TGTGCCAGCAGTGAACGGGTAGGGGGGAACAATCAGCCCCAGCATTTT.

The V and J genes are TRBV13 and TRBJ1-1; D gene unclear. CDR3 length: 13 amino acids. Germline V gene lookup returns CDR1 PRHDT and CDR2 FYEKMQ (reference sequence). V dropped 5 bases and J dropped 7 bases, with 14 bases sitting between them. CDR3: CASSGGFRGEAFF. The CDR3 DNA follows: TGTGCCAGCAGCGGCGGGTTTCGCGGTGAAGCTTTCTTT.

The chain has TRBV20-1 and TRBJ1-1, with D possibly matching TRBD1 (6 bases). Between the trimmed V and J ends, which lost 6 bases and 3 bases, there was a span of 8 bases. The CDR3 extends over 11 amino acids. Germline CDR1 is DFQATT and CDR2 is SNEGSKA (reference sequence). CDR3 amino acids: CSAEGDTEAFF. The CDR3 DNA sequence: TGCAGTGCCGAGGGGGACACTGAAGCTTTCTTT.

The chain carries TRBV29-1 and TRBJ2-4; D is undetermined. Germline V gene data show CDR1 as SQVTM and CDR2 as ANQGSEA. The CDR3 has 11 residues. V dropped 7 bases and J dropped 8 bases, with 12 bases sitting between them. This chain's CDR3 is CSGTKEDIQYF. For the CDR3, the DNA is TGCAGCGGAACCAAAGAGGACATTCAGTACTTC.

The CDR3 protein is CASSLQRGEDIQYF. CDR3 nucleotides: TGTGCCAGCAGCTTACAGAGGGGCGAGGACATTCAGTACTTC. This chain connects TRBV11-2 to TRBJ2-4; the D gene could be TRBD1 or TRBD2 (5 bases each). The V gene's germline CDR1 is SGHAT and CDR2 FQNNGV. V was cut by 2 bases and J by 8 bases, with 13 bases left in between. This CDR3 region has 14 residues.

V and J are TRBV9 and TRBJ2-1; the D gene is possibly TRBD1 (5 bases). V lost 0 bases, J lost 12 bases, and 10 bases lay in between. The CDR3 totals 12 residues. Germline V gene sequence: CDR1 SGDLS, CDR2 YYNGEE. In DNA form, the CDR3 reads TGTGCCAGCAGCGTAGAGGGGATGGTGCAGTTCTTC. Amino acid sequence: CASSVEGMVQFF.

The chain is built from TRBV20-1 and TRBJ2-1; tentative D call: TRBD1 (6 bases). V lost 2 bases to trimming and J lost 0 bases, with 11 bases between them. The germline gives CDR1 DFQATT, CDR2 SNEGSKA (reference sequence). The CDR3 sequence is 15 residues long. The DNA of the CDR3 is TGCAGTGCTAGACCCTACAGGGACTCCTACAATGAGCAGTTCTTC. Translating it yields CSARPYRDSYNEQFF.

The V gene is TRBV29-1, the J gene TRBJ1-2; TRBD1 matches at 7 bases. After removal of 4 bases from V and 7 bases from J, the junction contained 15 bases not matched to a gene. CDR1 is SQVTM, CDR2 ANQGSEA, per germline. CDR3 length: 15 amino acids. This CDR3 is CSVGTGDKKGFGYTF. The CDR3 DNA reads as TGCAGCGTTGGAACAGGGGACAAAAAGGGCTTTGGCTACACCTTC.

The J gene is TRBJ2-1, the V gene TRBV5-4; 7 nucleotides match TRBD1. Germline lookup yields CDR1 SGHNT and CDR2 YYREEE (reference sequence). The CDR3 runs to 15 residues. With V trimmed by 4 bases and J by 4 bases, 8 bases remained unmatched. The CDR3 coding sequence is TGTGCCAGCAGCCCCCGCCGGGACAGATACAATGAGCAGTTCTTC. Its translation is CASSPRRDRYNEQFF.

The chain combines TRBV9 with TRBJ2-1; possibly TRBD2 for D (5 bases). Germline loops: CDR1 SGDLS, CDR2 YYNGEE. The length of the CDR3 is 15 residues. V lost 0 bases, J lost 0 bases, and 7 bases lay in between. The CDR3 loop is CASSVGGFSYNEQFF. The CDR3 DNA is TGTGCCAGCAGCGTAGGCGGGTTCTCCTACAATGAGCAGTTCTTC.